This T cell receptor (beta chain) comes out of a study of vaccination and CD4 T cells after COVID-19. General study results and limits: Early post-infection timepoints were missing, and relatively few convalescent patients were studied.

The germline V gene has CDR1 MDHEN and CDR2 SYDVKM. The CDR3 has 16 amino acids. With V trimmed by 8 bases and J by 2 bases, 12 bases remained unmatched. This clonotype was detected only a few times. Its antigen is unknown. Sequencing of the DNA from cultured CD4+ T cells was carried out with the Oncomine TCR Beta short-read assay. MiXCR, run by TCRdb on the PCR reads, gives a single entry per CDR3 protein. The data contain fewer than 10,000 distinct CDR3 sequences, over 60% of them singletons. Indicated treatment: roughly 11-day PBMC culture with coronavirus spike peptide pools or control peptides (ViraFEST assay). PBMCs, plated at roughly 2.2 million per well, were grown in the presence of roughly 10 IU/ml IL-2 and 10 ug/ml peptide pools.

The specimen sequenced was CD4+ T cells from blood, cultured in vitro. The receptor was isolated from a human donor who had recovered from COVID-19. The J gene is TRBJ2-1, the V gene TRBV28, with 7 bases lining up with TRBD1. CDR3 nucleotides: TGTGCCAGCCCCCCCGTAAGGACAGGAGCCTACAATGAGCAGTTCTTC. It specifies CASPPVRTGAYNEQFF.